These 3 T cell receptor beta chains share one sample of origin, sequenced in a study of T-cell reconstitution after alpha-beta-depleted transplantation in children. Unique molecular identifiers were used to barcode this TCRbeta library. Via MiXCR, TCRdb re-called the PCR reads, giving one row per CDR3 protein. Counted here are nearly 550,000 distinct CDR3 sequences, 18% occurring once; the ten biggest clones make up 3.3%. The sample consisted of PBMCs from the stem cell graft donor, taken from the stem cell graft. The receptors here all came from a human donor who donated a stem cell graft to a child with acute lymphoblastic leukemia.

This chain joins TRBV9 and TRBJ2-7; D remains ambiguous. The CDR3 totals 14 residues. Germline CDR1 and CDR2: SGDLS and YYNGEE. The V and J ends lost 4 bases and 1 base respectively, with 12 bases between them. The DNA of the CDR3 is TGTGCCAGCAGCCCCCGGCCAGCGTCCTACGAGCAGTACTTC. Residues: CASSPRPASYEQYF.

This clonotype was counted between two and nine times. This sequence joins TRBV15 and TRBJ2-7; TRBD1 aligns across 7 bases. The CDR3 covers 11 residues. J lost 4 bases, V lost 9 bases, and 3 bases had no gene match. The germline CDR1 and CDR2 sequences are LNHNV and YYDKDF (reference sequence). The CDR3 sequence: CATRDSYEQYF. CDR3 nucleotides: TGTGCCACGAGGGACAGTTACGAGCAGTACTTC.

The rearrangement joins TRBV7-9 to TRBJ2-3; D gene unclear. Trimming left V 0 bases short and J 6 bases short, with 16 bases between. CDR1 SEHNR and CDR2 FQNEAQ come from the germline V gene (reference sequence). CDR3 length: 16 residues. CDR3 residues: CASSLALYRQEDTQYF. The CDR3 DNA is TGTGCCAGCAGCTTAGCCTTATATCGCCAAGAGGATACGCAGTATTTT.